Presented here are 25 T cell receptor beta chains from one specimen sequenced in a study of PD-1 blockade in classical Hodgkin lymphoma. Time point of the sample: cycle 4 day 1 (C4D1), after five to seven weeks of nivolumab. Relapses following autologous stem cell transplantation were seen in all patients, with brentuximab vedotin exposure varying. TCRdb's table, derived via immunoSEQ multiplex PCR, lists solely in-frame clones and lacks some. The profile shows about 64,000 clones, roughly nine tenths of them singletons. The sequencing here drew on peripheral blood mononuclear cells (PBMCs), taken before the fourth cycle of nivolumab. The source of these receptors is a human donor with classical Hodgkin lymphoma.

The chain couples TRBV5-1 to TRBJ2-1; 12 bases fit TRBD2. The CDR3 is 14 residues long. V shed 4 bases, J shed 8 bases, and the junction held 4 bases outside the gene matches. From germline, CDR1 is SGHRS and CDR2 YFSETQ. This CDR3 reads CASSPRLAGDEQFF. The CDR3 region has the DNA TGCGCCAGCAGCCCTAGACTAGCGGGGGATGAGCAGTTCTTC.

The chain recombines TRBV4-2 with TRBJ1-5; no clear D gene. This CDR3 has 14 residues. V was clipped by 2 bases and J by 7 bases, with 12 bases between them. Germline-derived CDR1 and CDR2 are LGHNA and YNFKEQ. CDR3 sequence reads: CASSQFNRGQPQHF. The DNA of the CDR3 is TGTGCCAGCAGCCAATTTAATAGAGGCCAGCCCCAGCATTTT.

The J gene is TRBJ2-7, the V gene TRBV11-2; D call uncertain. The CDR3 has 10 residues. V lost 2 bases and J lost 4, with 0 bases in between. Germline CDR1 reads SGHAT; CDR2 reads FQNNGV. The chain's CDR3 is CASSLYEQYF. The CDR3 DNA is TGTGCCAGCAGCTTATACGAGCAGTACTTC.

The chain couples TRBV7-3 to TRBJ2-5; the D gene is possibly TRBD1 (6 bases). The CDR3 sequence is 15 residues long. Germline loops: CDR1 SGHTA, CDR2 FQGTGA. The V end lost 3 bases, the J end lost 1 base, and 12 bases lay between the germline ends. CDR3 residues: CASSFRGVGQETQYF. CDR3 nucleotide sequence: TGTGCCAGCAGCTTCAGGGGAGTGGGCCAAGAGACCCAGTACTTC.

The rearrangement uses TRBV28 and TRBJ1-4; D gene ambiguous. Germline CDR1 MDHEN, CDR2 SYDVKM. The CDR3 totals 12 residues. With 7 bases removed from V and 6 bases from J, the gap between germline ends came to 9 bases. This chain's CDR3 is CASTTLDEKLFF. The DNA of the CDR3 is TGTGCCAGCACCACGCTGGATGAAAAACTGTTTTTT. Full variable domain (outside the CDR3, taken from reference TRBV28 and TRBJ1-4): DVKVTQSSRYLVKRTGEKVFLECVQDMDHENMFWYRQDPGLGLRLIYFSYDVKMKEKGDIPEGYSVSREKKERFSLILESASTNQTSMYLCASTTLDEKLFFGSGTQLSVL.

The chain combines TRBV6-1 with TRBJ1-1; D gene uncertain. The germline V and J ends were trimmed by 5 bases and 1 base, with 8 bases remaining between them. CDR3 length equals 13 residues. CDR1 is MNHNS, CDR2 SASEGT, per germline. Here the CDR3 reads CASSLVRNTEAFF. CDR3 nucleotide sequence: TGTGCCAGCAGTCTAGTTCGGAACACTGAAGCTTTCTTT.

The chain uses TRBV19 and TRBJ1-3; possible D gene TRBD1, 5 bases. Germline lookup yields CDR1 LNHDA and CDR2 SQIVND (reference sequence). With 7 bases removed from V and 4 bases from J, the gap between germline ends came to 8 bases. This CDR3 region has 12 residues. CDR3 DNA: TGTGCCAGTACAGGGCCAGGAAACACCATATATTTT. Translated, it gives CASTGPGNTIYF.

The rearrangement links TRBV7-3 to TRBJ2-5; D gene unclear. Germline lookup yields CDR1 SGHTA and CDR2 FQGTGA. Trimming took 1 base from V and 0 from J, leaving 9 bases between them. This CDR3 contains 15 residues. This CDR3 reads CASSLRVGYQETQYF. CDR3 sequence (DNA): TGTGCCAGCAGCTTAAGGGTGGGCTACCAAGAGACCCAGTACTTC.

The chain recombines TRBV6-5 with TRBJ2-1; a weak D match, TRBD2 (5 bases). Germline V gives CDR1 MNHEY, CDR2 SVGAGI. The CDR3 runs to 11 residues. The V end lost 2 bases, the J end lost 9 bases, and 5 bases lay between the germline ends. The CDR3 coding sequence is TGTGCCAGCAGTTACGCGGGTGAGCAGTTCTTC. Translating gives CASSYAGEQFF.

This clone was seen a handful of times. This chain uses TRBV27 with TRBJ2-3; weak D call: TRBD1 (5 bases). Trimming took 5 bases from V and 8 from J, leaving 20 bases between them. This CDR3 contains 15 residues. From germline, CDR1 is MNHEY and CDR2 SMNVEV (reference sequence). CDR3 amino acids: CASSTQDSLLSTQYF. DNA for the CDR3: TGTGCCAGCAGTACCCAAGACAGCCTACTATCTACGCAGTATTTT.

The J gene is TRBJ2-1, the V gene TRBV14, with D unclear. Germline V lookup: CDR1 SGHDN, CDR2 FVKESK. The CDR3 extends over 12 amino acids. V dropped 2 bases and J dropped 15 bases, with 14 bases sitting between them. CDR3 residues: CASSQMNPRLFF. The CDR3 region has the DNA TGTGCCAGCAGCCAAATGAATCCGCGGTTGTTCTTC. Based on the CDR3 plus reference TRBV14 and TRBJ2-1, the full variable domain is EAGVTQFPSHSVIEKGQTVTLRCDPISGHDNLYWYRRVMGKEIKFLLHFVKESKQDESGMPNNRFLAERTGGTYSTLKVQPAELEDSGVYFCASSQMNPRLFFGPGTRLTVL.

This chain connects TRBV16 to TRBJ1-5; D not certain. Germline lookup yields CDR1 KGHSY and CDR2 FQNENV. This CDR3 region has 17 residues. The V end was cut by 2 bases, the J end by 0 bases, with 14 bases between. The DNA of the CDR3 is TGTGCCAGCAGCCAAGGAGAGGCAGACAATAGCAATCAGCCCCAGCATTTT. Translation: CASSQGEADNSNQPQHF.

This sequence joins TRBV18 and TRBJ2-1; D possibly corresponds to TRBD2 (6 bases). The germline V and J ends were trimmed by 7 bases and 9 bases, with 7 bases remaining between them. The CDR3 spans 10 residues. CDR1 and CDR2 from the germline V gene are KGHSH and LQKENI. Here the CDR3 DNA reads TGTGCCAGCTTCGGGGGTGAGCAGTTCTTC. The encoded protein is CASFGGEQFF.

The CDR3 here is CAWSGLDGRELFF. DNA of the CDR3: TGTGCCTGGAGTGGTCTGGATGGGAGGGAGCTGTTTTTT. V is TRBV30 and J is TRBJ2-2; D unresolved. CDR3 size: 13 residues. The V gene's germline CDR1 is GTSNPN and CDR2 SVGIG (reference sequence). V lost 1 base and J 9 bases, leaving 12 bases between the germline ends. Full variable domain (outside the CDR3, taken from reference TRBV30 and TRBJ2-2): SQTIHQWPATLVQPVGSPLSLECTVEGTSNPNLYWYRQAAGRGLQLLFYSVGIGQISSEVPQNLSASRPQDRQFILSSKKLLLSDSGFYLCAWSGLDGRELFFGEGSRLTVL.

This clone was counted a few times. The rearrangement uses TRBV7-9 and TRBJ2-1; no clear D. The V end lost 7 bases, the J end lost 0 bases, and 16 bases lay between the germline ends. The germline gives CDR1 SEHNR, CDR2 FQNEAQ (reference sequence). The CDR3 loop spans 16 amino acids. The CDR3 here is CASILMGLSSYNEQFF. CDR3 nucleotide sequence: TGTGCCAGCATTTTAATGGGGTTAAGCTCCTACAATGAGCAGTTCTTC.

The J gene is TRBJ1-1, the V gene TRBV19; D is possibly TRBD1 (5 bases). With 6 bases removed from V and 0 bases from J, the gap between germline ends came to 14 bases. The V gene's germline CDR1 is LNHDA and CDR2 SQIVND (reference sequence). This CDR3 spans 15 amino acids. This CDR3 is CASRPRGGMNTEAFF. For the CDR3, the DNA is TGTGCCAGTAGACCTCGGGGCGGCATGAACACTGAAGCTTTCTTT.

The chain combines TRBV19 with TRBJ2-3; 9 bases line up with TRBD1. V shed 4 bases, J shed 6 bases, and the junction held 8 bases outside the gene matches. Germline CDR1 reads LNHDA; CDR2 reads SQIVND (reference sequence). The CDR3 is 15 residues long. The CDR3 loop reads CASSTWTGEEDTQYF. The CDR3 region has the DNA TGTGCCAGTAGTACCTGGACAGGGGAGGAGGATACGCAGTATTTT. Filled out from reference TRBV19 and TRBJ2-3, the complete variable domain reads DGGITQSPKYLFRKEGQNVTLSCEQNLNHDAMYWYRQDPGQGLRLIYYSQIVNDFQKGDIAEGYSVSREKKESFPLTVTSAQKNPTAFYLCASSTWTGEEDTQYFGPGTRLTVL.

This clone has only one observation. The chain has TRBV29-1 and TRBJ1-1; maybe TRBD1 (5 bases). Germline V lookup: CDR1 SQVTM, CDR2 ANQGSEA. The V end lost 6 bases, the J end lost 2 bases, and 13 bases lay between the germline ends. The length of the CDR3 is 13 residues. This CDR3 is CSVAGTLNTEAFF. CDR3 in DNA: TGCAGCGTGGCCGGGACTTTAAACACTGAAGCTTTCTTT.

The chain links TRBV19 to TRBJ1-3; TRBD1 matches 8 bases. Germline values: CDR1 LNHDA, CDR2 SQIVND (reference sequence). With V trimmed by 10 bases and J by 0 bases, 20 bases remained unmatched. This CDR3 comprises 19 residues. CDR3 sequence reads: CATTLSPGTGGSSGNTIYF. In DNA, the CDR3 is TGTGCCACCACACTCAGTCCCGGGACAGGTGGGAGCTCTGGAAACACCATATATTTT.

The chain combines TRBV7-8 with TRBJ1-1; 8 bases fit TRBD1. The CDR3 contains 12 residues. The V gene's germline CDR1 is SGHVS and CDR2 FQNEAQ. Germline trimming cut 5 bases from V and 9 bases from J; bases unmatched to any gene: 5. CDR3 protein: CASSQTGDKAFF. CDR3 nucleotides: TGTGCCAGCAGCCAGACAGGGGATAAAGCTTTCTTT.

J is TRBJ1-5 and V is TRBV6-5; 7 nucleotides align to TRBD1. CDR1 and CDR2 from the germline V gene are MNHEY and SVGAGI. This CDR3 has 16 amino acids. V shed 4 bases, J shed 0 bases, and the junction held 6 bases outside the gene matches. CDR3 residues: CASSSRTGSSNQPQHF. For the CDR3, the DNA is TGTGCCAGCAGTTCCAGGACAGGCAGTAGCAATCAGCCCCAGCATTTT.

This rearrangement joins TRBV30 to TRBJ2-3; D unresolved. V lost 4 bases, J lost 4 bases, and 6 bases lay in between. There are 11 residues in the CDR3. Germline loops: CDR1 GTSNPN, CDR2 SVGIG (reference sequence). The CDR3 loop reads CAWTRSDTQYF. The CDR3 DNA sequence: TGTGCCTGGACAAGGTCAGATACGCAGTATTTT.

This sequence joins TRBV29-1 and TRBJ2-5, with D hard to call. Trimming took 2 bases from V and 14 from J, leaving 21 bases between them. The CDR3 covers 13 residues. The germline V gene has CDR1 SQVTM and CDR2 ANQGSEA. The CDR3 spells CSVESEVSPETYF. The CDR3, as DNA: TGCAGCGTTGAATCAGAGGTGAGCCCCGAGACATACTTC.

This rearrangement joins TRBV7-8 to TRBJ2-1; TRBD1 might be the D (6 bases). This CDR3 spans 14 amino acids. The V gene's germline CDR1 is SGHVS and CDR2 FQNEAQ. The ends were cut back, 4 bases at V and 8 bases at J, with 15 bases in the middle. The CDR3: CASSSGARAHEQFF. CDR3 DNA: TGTGCCAGCAGCTCAGGGGCTAGGGCCCATGAGCAGTTCTTC. Drawing the rest from reference TRBV7-8 and TRBJ2-1, the complete variable domain is GAGVSQSPRYKVAKRGQDVALRCDPISGHVSLFWYQQALGQGPEFLTYFQNEAQLDKSGLPSDRFFAERPEGSVSTLKIQRTQQEDSAVYLCASSSGARAHEQFFGPGTRLTVL.

This clone came up once. V is TRBV9 and J is TRBJ2-2; possibly TRBD1 for D (5 bases). From germline, CDR1 is SGDLS and CDR2 YYNGEE. CDR3 length: 16 residues. The germline V and J ends were trimmed by 0 bases and 1 base, with 10 bases remaining between them. The CDR3 protein is CASSVEGRGNTGELFF. CDR3 bases: TGTGCCAGCAGCGTAGAAGGAAGGGGGAACACCGGGGAGCTGTTTTTT.